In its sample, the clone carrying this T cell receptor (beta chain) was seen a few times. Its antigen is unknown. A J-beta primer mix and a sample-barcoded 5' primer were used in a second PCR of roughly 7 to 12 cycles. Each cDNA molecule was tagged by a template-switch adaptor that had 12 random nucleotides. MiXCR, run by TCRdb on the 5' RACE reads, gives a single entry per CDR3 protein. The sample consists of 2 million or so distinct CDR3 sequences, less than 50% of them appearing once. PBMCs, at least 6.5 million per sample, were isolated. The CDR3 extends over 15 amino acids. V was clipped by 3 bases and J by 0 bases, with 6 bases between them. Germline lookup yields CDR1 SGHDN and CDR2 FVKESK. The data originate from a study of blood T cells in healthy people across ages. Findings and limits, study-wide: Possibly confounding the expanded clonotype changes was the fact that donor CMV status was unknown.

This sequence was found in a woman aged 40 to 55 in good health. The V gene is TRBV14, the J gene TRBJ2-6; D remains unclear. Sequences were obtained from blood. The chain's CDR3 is CASSHPGSGANVLTF. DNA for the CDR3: TGTGCCAGCAGCCACCCAGGCTCTGGGGCCAACGTCCTGACTTTC. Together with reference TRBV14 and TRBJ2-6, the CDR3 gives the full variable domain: EAGVTQFPSHSVIEKGQTVTLRCDPISGHDNLYWYRRVMGKEIKFLLHFVKESKQDESGMPNNRFLAERTGGTYSTLKVQPAELEDSGVYFCASSHPGSGANVLTFGAGSRLTVL.